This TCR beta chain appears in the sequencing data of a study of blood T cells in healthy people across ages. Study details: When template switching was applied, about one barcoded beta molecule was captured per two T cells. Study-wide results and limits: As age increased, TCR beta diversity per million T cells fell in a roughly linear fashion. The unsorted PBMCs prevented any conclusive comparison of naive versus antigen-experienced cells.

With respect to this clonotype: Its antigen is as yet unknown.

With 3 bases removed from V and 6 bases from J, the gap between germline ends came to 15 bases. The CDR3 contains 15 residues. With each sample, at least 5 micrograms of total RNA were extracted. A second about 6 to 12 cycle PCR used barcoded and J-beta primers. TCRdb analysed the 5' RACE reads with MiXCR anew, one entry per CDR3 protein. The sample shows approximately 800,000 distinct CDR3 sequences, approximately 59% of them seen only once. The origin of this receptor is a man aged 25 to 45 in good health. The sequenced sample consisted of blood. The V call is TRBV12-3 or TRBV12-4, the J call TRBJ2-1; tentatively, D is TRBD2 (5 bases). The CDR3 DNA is TGTGCCAGCAGTTTTACCCGGGGATGGGGCAATGAGCAGTTCTTC. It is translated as CASSFTRGWGNEQFF.